This TCR beta chain was profiled in a study of shared clonotypes between healthy human individuals. Notes on the study in general: The sharing of about 5% of naive CD4 clonotypes was seen across a few donors.

About this clone: What it binds is not known.

In germline, CDR1 is SGHRS, CDR2 YFSETQ. The CDR3 consists of 15 residues. Trimming stripped 8 bases from V and 0 bases from J, with 15 bases between. This table comes from immunoSEQ multiplex PCR, and its TCRdb copy is limited to in-frame clones, with some not included. This sample has about 2.3 million clones; approximately 90% occur once, and the top ten carry 0.3% to 0.45%. The study drew its donors from healthy HIV-negative adults without recent acute infections or vaccinations. The CD4+ fraction was divided into a CD45RA+ naive subset and a CD45RA-negative memory subset. Input material: naive CD4+ T cells from PBMCs. Subset described: CD45RA+ positively selected. The receptor's source is a man aged 18 to 35 in good health. Some clones in this sample may be carry-over from other donors' samples. The V and J genes are TRBV5-1 and TRBJ1-3; D gene ambiguous. As DNA, the CDR3 is TGCGCCAGTACCCGGGCAGGATCCTCTGGAAACACCATATATTTT. Its translation: CASTRAGSSGNTIYF.